A selection of T cell receptor beta chains follows, all from one sample in a study of CD8 T cells in Susac syndrome. TCRdb re-called the immunoSEQ multiplex PCR reads with MiXCR, one entry per CDR3 protein. The repertoire holds 210,000 or so distinct CDR3 sequences, with roughly 90% as singletons. Material: CD8+ T cells from PBMCs. All receptors derive from a human donor with multiple sclerosis. Both conserved end residues are part of each CDR3. The D gene is left open where the match is weak. Expanded clones get a size class; other rows say once, few or many, or leave the size out.

abundance: -; v_gene: TRBV27; d_gene: -; j_gene: TRBJ2-1; CDR3nt: TGTGCCAGTGCCCTCTCGACCTACAATGAGCAGTTCTTC; CDR3aa: CASALSTYNEQFF
abundance: -; v_gene: TRBV4-1; d_gene: -; j_gene: TRBJ2-1; CDR3nt: TGCGCCAGCAGCCAAGATCCCCCTAGGAGCTCCTACAATGAGCAGTTCTTC; CDR3aa: CASSQDPPRSSYNEQFF
abundance: -; v_gene: TRBV20-1; d_gene: -; j_gene: TRBJ1-6; CDR3nt: TGCAGTGCAATTGAGGGTCCCTCCGAGGATTCACCCCTCCACTTT; CDR3aa: CSAIEGPSEDSPLHF
abundance: once; v_gene: TRBV7-3; d_gene: -; j_gene: TRBJ1-1; CDR3nt: TGTGCCAGCAGCTTAAGCGGGGGGCTCACTGAAGCTTTCTTT; CDR3aa: CASSLSGGLTEAFF
abundance: -; v_gene: TRBV20-1; d_gene: TRBD1; j_gene: TRBJ2-7; CDR3nt: TGCAGTGCTCGGGACAGCCACGGCTACGAGCAGTACTTC; CDR3aa: CSARDSHGYEQYF
abundance: once; v_gene: TRBV7-9; d_gene: -; j_gene: TRBJ2-3; CDR3nt: TGTGCCAGCAGCTTCACCGCGGGACCACCCAGCACAGATACGCAGTATTTT; CDR3aa: CASSFTAGPPSTDTQYF
abundance: -; v_gene: TRBV6-5; d_gene: -; j_gene: TRBJ2-7; CDR3nt: TGTGCCAGCAGAATGGGCAGTACCTCCTACGAGCAGTACTTC; CDR3aa: CASRMGSTSYEQYF
abundance: -; v_gene: TRBV20-1; d_gene: -; j_gene: TRBJ1-2; CDR3nt: TGCAGTGCTAGAGCCCTAGAATCCTATGGCTACACCTTC; CDR3aa: CSARALESYGYTF
abundance: once; v_gene: TRBV27; d_gene: -; j_gene: TRBJ2-3; CDR3nt: TGTGCCAGCAGTTTGACCCTTTTTCGGGGCTCCACAGATACGCAGTATTTT; CDR3aa: CASSLTLFRGSTDTQYF
abundance: few; v_gene: TRBV7-2; d_gene: -; j_gene: TRBJ1-1; CDR3nt: TGTGCCAGCAGCTTAATGGGTGGAGGCCCTCAAGCTTTCTTT; CDR3aa: CASSLMGGGPQAFF
abundance: -; v_gene: TRBV29-1; d_gene: TRBD2; j_gene: TRBJ2-7; CDR3nt: TGCAGCGTCGAAGCCGGGACTAGCGGGTACGAGCAGTACTTC; CDR3aa: CSVEAGTSGYEQYF
abundance: few; v_gene: TRBV6-5; d_gene: -; j_gene: TRBJ1-1; CDR3nt: TGTGCCAGCATAGCAAACACTGAAGCTTTCTTT; CDR3aa: CASIANTEAFF
abundance: -; v_gene: TRBV7-9; d_gene: TRBD1; j_gene: TRBJ2-5; CDR3nt: TGTGCCAGCAGCTCCGGGACAGGTGTCGAGACCCAGTACTTC; CDR3aa: CASSSGTGVETQYF
abundance: -; v_gene: TRBV20-1; d_gene: TRBD2; j_gene: TRBJ2-5; CDR3nt: TGCAGTGCTAGTCTCTCCTCGTGGACTAGCGGGGTTAACCAAGAGACCCAGTACTTC; CDR3aa: CSASLSSWTSGVNQETQYF
abundance: -; v_gene: TRBV12-3/TRBV12-4; d_gene: TRBD2; j_gene: TRBJ2-1; CDR3nt: TGTGCCAGCAGTTTCGAACTAGCGGGGGGGGCTTACAATGAGCAGTTCTTC; CDR3aa: CASSFELAGGAYNEQFF
abundance: once; v_gene: TRBV6-5; d_gene: TRBD1; j_gene: TRBJ2-3; CDR3nt: TGTGCCAGCAGTGCCGGGACAGGGTATGGCACGCAGTATTTT; CDR3aa: CASSAGTGYGTQYF
abundance: -; v_gene: TRBV9; d_gene: TRBD1; j_gene: TRBJ2-7; CDR3nt: TGTGCCAGCAGCCAGGGACAGGGATCCGAGCAGTACTTC; CDR3aa: CASSQGQGSEQYF
abundance: -; v_gene: TRBV4-2; d_gene: TRBD2; j_gene: TRBJ2-7; CDR3nt: TGTGCCAGCAGCTTTACTAGCGGAATCTACGAGCAGTACTTC; CDR3aa: CASSFTSGIYEQYF